Sequencing of this TCR beta chain was carried out in a study of CD8+ T cells in alopecia areata. Study details: Patients took tofacitinib for 6 to 18 months, followed by 6 drug-free months.

A few counts support this clone. The sample's treatment: oral pan-JAK inhibitor, 5-10 mg twice daily. Peripheral blood samples and lesional scalp punch biopsies were obtained from alopecia areata patients. The CDR3 runs 15 residues. V was shortened by 1 base and J by 7 bases, with 14 bases between the two germline ends. The germline CDR1 and CDR2 sequences are GTSNPN and SVGIG (reference sequence). RNA was isolated and reverse transcribed to cDNA, the sequencing template. The protocol was immunoSEQ multiplex PCR, while the TCRdb copy is restricted to in-frame clones and leaves out a portion. The data show more than 200,000 clones, around 66% seen once.

Sequences were derived from CD4+ T cells sorted from blood, sampled at week 4, from a patient treated with tofacitinib. The clonotype was recovered from a human donor with alopecia areata. The genes are TRBV30 and TRBJ1-6; TRBD1 is a possible D gene (6 bases). The CDR3 region is CAWSGRTALNSPLHF. The CDR3 DNA follows: TGTGCCTGGAGTGGCCGGACAGCCCTAAATTCACCCCTCCACTTT.